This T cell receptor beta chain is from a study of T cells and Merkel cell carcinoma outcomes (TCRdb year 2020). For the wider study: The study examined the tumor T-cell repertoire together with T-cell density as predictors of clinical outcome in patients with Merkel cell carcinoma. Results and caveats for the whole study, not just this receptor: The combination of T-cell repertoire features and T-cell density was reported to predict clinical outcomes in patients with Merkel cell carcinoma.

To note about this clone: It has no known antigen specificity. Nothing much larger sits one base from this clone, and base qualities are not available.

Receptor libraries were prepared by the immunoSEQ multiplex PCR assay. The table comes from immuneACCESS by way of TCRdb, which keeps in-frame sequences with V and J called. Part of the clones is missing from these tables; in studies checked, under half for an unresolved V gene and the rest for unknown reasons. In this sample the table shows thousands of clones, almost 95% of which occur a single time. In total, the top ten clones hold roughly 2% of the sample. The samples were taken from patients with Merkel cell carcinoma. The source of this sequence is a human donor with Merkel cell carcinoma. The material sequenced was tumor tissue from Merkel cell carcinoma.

Here the CDR3 is given as CASGQHSGNTIYF. The DNA reads as follows: TGTGCCAGCGGGCAGCACTCTGGAAACACCATATATTTT. The V and J genes are TRBV27 and TRBJ1-3, with no D gene named confidently. Including cysteine and phenylalanine, the CDR3 has 13 amino acids. CDR3 DNA is the only sequence kept; it has 39 bases, read in frame from the first base. V lost 8 bases and J lost 0 bases; the stretch between them is 8 bases long. CDR1 is given as MNHEY and CDR2 as SMNVEV, both from the germline V gene (reference sequence).